This T cell receptor (beta chain) was observed in a study of neurological immune-mediated disorders. Broader study findings: When the repertoires were grouped phylogenetically, those of 18 of the 34 multiple sclerosis patients came together in a single cluster of related CDR3 sequences, which points to a possible repertoire-level signature. Because no CDR3 amino acid sequences were shared across subjects by expanded clones, private repertoires were suggested in all groups.

This clonotype was counted many times. Its antigen remains unknown. Germline CDR1 and CDR2: SGHKS and YYEKEE (reference sequence). V was shortened by 0 bases and J by 0 bases, with 9 bases between the two germline ends. The CDR3 covers 15 residues. The cDNA was synthesized by 5'RACE incorporating 10-nucleotide random UMIs. In TCRdb, the 5' RACE reads were re-called with MiXCR into one record per CDR3 protein. This repertoire shows tens of thousands of distinct CDR3 sequences, around 2.3% found once; its top ten account for around 3%. The sequencing sample was made of PBMCs. The chain is built from TRBV5-5 and TRBJ1-1; the D gene is possibly TRBD1 (5 bases). The TCR was taken from a man in his fifties or sixties with multiple sclerosis. The CDR3 bases are TGTGCCAGCAGCTTGGGATCACAGGTGAACACTGAAGCTTTCTTT. Translation: CASSLGSQVNTEAFF.